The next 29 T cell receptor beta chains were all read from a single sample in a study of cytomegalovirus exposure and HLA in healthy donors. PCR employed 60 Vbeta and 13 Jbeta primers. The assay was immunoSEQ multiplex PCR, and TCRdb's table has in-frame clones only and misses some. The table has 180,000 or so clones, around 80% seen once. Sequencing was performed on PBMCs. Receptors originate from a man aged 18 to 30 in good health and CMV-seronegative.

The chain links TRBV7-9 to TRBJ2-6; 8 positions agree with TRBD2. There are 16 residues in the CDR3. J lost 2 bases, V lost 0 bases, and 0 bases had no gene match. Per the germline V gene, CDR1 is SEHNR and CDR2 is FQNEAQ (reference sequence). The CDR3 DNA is TGTGCCAGCAGCTTAGCGCGGGGGGCTGGGGCCAACGTCCTGACTTTC. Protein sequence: CASSLARGAGANVLTF. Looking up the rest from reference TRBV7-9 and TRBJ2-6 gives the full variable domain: DTGVSQNPRHKITKRGQNVTFRCDPISEHNRLYWYRQTLGQGPEFLTYFQNEAQLEKSRLLSDRFSAERPKGSFSTLEIQRTEQGDSAMYLCASSLARGAGANVLTFGAGSRLTVL.

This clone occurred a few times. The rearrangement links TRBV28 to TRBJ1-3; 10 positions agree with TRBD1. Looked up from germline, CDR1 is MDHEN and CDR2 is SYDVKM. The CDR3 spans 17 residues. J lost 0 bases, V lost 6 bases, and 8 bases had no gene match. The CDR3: CASRRRQGALSGNTIYF. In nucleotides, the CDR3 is TGTGCCAGCAGGAGAAGACAGGGGGCCCTCTCTGGAAACACCATATATTTT.

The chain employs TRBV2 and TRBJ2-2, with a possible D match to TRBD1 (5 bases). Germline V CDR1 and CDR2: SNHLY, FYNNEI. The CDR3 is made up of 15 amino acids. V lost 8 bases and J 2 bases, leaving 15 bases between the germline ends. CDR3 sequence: CASGANGLNTGELFF. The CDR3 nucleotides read TGTGCCAGCGGGGCGAATGGTTTAAACACCGGGGAGCTGTTTTTT.

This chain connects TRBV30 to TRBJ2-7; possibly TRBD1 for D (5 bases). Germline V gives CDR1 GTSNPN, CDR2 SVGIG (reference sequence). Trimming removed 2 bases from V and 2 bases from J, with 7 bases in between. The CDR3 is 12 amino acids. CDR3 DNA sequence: TGTGCCTGGAGTTCGGACACCTACGAGCAGTACTTC. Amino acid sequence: CAWSSDTYEQYF.

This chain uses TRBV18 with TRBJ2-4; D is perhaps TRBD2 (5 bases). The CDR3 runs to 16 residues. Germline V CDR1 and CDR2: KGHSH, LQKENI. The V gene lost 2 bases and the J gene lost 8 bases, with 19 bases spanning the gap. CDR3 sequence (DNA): TGTGCCAGCTCACCAGCCCTAGCTGGGTTTGTCGACATTCAGTACTTC. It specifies CASSPALAGFVDIQYF.

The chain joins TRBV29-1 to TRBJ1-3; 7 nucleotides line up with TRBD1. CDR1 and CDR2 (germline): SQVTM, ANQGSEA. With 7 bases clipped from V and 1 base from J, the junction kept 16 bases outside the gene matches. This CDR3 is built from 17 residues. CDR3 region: CSAGGDVGGLSGNTIYF. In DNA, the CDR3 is TGCAGCGCCGGGGGAGACGTAGGGGGCTTGTCTGGAAACACCATATATTTT.

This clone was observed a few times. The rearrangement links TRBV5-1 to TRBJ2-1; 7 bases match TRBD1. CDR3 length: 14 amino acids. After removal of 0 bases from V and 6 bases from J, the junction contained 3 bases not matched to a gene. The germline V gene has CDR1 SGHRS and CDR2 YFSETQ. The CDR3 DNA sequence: TGCGCCAGCAGCTTGGACAGGGGCCCCAATGAGCAGTTCTTC. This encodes CASSLDRGPNEQFF.

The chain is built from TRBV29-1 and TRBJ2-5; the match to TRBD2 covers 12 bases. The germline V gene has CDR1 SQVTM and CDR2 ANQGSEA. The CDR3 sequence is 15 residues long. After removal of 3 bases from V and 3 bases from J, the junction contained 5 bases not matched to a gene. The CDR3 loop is CSVDRLAGAKETQYF. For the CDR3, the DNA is TGCAGCGTTGATAGACTAGCGGGGGCAAAAGAGACCCAGTACTTC.

CDR3 DNA: TGTGCCAGCAGTTCCCTGGGACAGGGACTATCTCGCAATGAGCAGTTCTTC. It specifies CASSSLGQGLSRNEQFF. The chain uses TRBV28 and TRBJ2-1; 9 bases are shared with TRBD1. Germline CDR1 and CDR2: MDHEN and SYDVKM. This CDR3 region has 17 residues. Unmatched junction bases numbered 13, after V lost 4 bases and J lost 6 bases.

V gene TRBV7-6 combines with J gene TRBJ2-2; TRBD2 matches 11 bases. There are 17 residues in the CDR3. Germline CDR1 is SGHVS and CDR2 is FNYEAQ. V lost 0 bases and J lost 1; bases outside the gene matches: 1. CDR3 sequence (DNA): TGTGCCAGCAGCTTAGCTAGCGGGAGGGTGAACACCGGGGAGCTGTTTTTT. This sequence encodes CASSLASGRVNTGELFF. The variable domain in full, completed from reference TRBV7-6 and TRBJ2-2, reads GAGVSQSPRYKVTKRGQDVALRCDPISGHVSLYWYRQALGQGPEFLTYFNYEAQQDKSGLPNDRFSAERPEGSISTLTIQRTEQRDSAMYRCASSLASGRVNTGELFFGEGSRLTVL.

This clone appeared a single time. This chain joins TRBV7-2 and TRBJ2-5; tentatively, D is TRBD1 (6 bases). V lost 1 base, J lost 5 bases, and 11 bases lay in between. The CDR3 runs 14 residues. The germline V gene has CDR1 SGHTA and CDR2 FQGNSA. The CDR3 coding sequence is TGTGCCAGCAGCTTAGACAGGGCCAAGGAGACCCAGTACTTC. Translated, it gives CASSLDRAKETQYF.

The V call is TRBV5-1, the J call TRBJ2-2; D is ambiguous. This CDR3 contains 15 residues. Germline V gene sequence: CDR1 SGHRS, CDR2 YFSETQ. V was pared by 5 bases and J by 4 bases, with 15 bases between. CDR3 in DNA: TGCGCCAGCAGGAGGAATTTAAAGAGCACCGGGGAGCTGTTTTTT. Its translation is CASRRNLKSTGELFF.

The CDR3 sequence: CASSFRVSPLHF. DNA of the CDR3: TGTGCCAGCAGCTTCAGGGTTTCACCCCTCCACTTT. This chain uses TRBV7-2 with TRBJ1-6, with D possibly being TRBD1 (5 bases). V was shortened by 3 bases and J by 9 bases, with 6 bases between the two germline ends. The CDR3 is made up of 12 amino acids. CDR1 and CDR2 (germline): SGHTA, FQGNSA.

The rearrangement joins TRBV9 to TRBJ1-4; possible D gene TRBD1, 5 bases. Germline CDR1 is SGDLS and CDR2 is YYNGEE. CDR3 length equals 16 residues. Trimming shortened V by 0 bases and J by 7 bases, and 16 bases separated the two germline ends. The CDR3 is CASSVGSSGGGEKLFF. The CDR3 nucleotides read TGTGCCAGCAGCGTAGGTTCTTCGGGGGGAGGTGAAAAACTGTTTTTT.

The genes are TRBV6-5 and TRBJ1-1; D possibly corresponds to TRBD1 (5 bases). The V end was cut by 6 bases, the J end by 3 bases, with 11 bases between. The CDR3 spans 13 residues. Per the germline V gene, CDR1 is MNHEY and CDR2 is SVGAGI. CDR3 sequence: CASRGQGYTEAFF. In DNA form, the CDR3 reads TGTGCCAGCAGGGGTCAGGGATACACTGAAGCTTTCTTT.

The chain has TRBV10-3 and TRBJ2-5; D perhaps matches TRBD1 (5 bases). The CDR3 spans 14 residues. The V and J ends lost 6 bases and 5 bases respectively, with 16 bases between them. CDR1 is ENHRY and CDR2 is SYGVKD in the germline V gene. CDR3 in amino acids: CAIRTVLEGETQYF. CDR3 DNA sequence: TGTGCCATCAGGACAGTCCTCGAAGGGGAGACCCAGTACTTC.

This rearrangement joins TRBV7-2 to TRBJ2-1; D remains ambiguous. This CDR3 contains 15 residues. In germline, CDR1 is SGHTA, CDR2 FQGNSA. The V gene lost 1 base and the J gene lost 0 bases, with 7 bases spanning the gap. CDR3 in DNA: TGTGCCAGCAGCTTAGTAATAGACTCCTACAATGAGCAGTTCTTC. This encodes CASSLVIDSYNEQFF.

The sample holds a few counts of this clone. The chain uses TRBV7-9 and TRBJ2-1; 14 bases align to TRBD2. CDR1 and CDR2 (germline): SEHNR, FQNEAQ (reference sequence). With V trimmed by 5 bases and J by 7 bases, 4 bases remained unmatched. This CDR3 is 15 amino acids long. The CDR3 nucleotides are TGTGCCAGCAGCCCGACTAGCGGGGGGGGGAATGAGCAGTTCTTC. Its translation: CASSPTSGGGNEQFF.

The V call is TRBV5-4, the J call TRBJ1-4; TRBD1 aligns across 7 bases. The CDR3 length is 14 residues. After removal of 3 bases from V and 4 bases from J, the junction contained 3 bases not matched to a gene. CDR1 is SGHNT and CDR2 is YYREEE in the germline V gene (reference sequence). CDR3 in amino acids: CASSSGQLNEKLFF. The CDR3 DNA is TGTGCCAGCAGCTCGGGACAGCTTAATGAAAAACTGTTTTTT.

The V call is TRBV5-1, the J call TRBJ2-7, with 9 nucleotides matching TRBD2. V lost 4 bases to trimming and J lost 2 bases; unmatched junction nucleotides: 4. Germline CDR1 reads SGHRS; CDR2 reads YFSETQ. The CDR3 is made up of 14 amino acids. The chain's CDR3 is CASSPSGAAYEQYF. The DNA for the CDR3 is TGCGCCAGCAGCCCTAGCGGGGCCGCCTACGAGCAGTACTTC.

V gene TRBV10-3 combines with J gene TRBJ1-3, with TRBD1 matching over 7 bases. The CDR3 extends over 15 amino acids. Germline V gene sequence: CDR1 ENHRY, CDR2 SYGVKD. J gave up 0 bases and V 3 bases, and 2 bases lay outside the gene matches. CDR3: CAISDGTDSGNTIYF. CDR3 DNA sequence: TGTGCCATCAGTGATGGGACAGACTCTGGAAACACCATATATTTT.

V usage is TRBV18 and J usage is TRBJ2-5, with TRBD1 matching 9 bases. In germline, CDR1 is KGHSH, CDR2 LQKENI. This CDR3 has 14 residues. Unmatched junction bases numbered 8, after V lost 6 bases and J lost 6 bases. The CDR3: CASSQDRGLKTQYF. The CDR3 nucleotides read TGTGCCAGCTCTCAGGACAGGGGTCTGAAGACCCAGTACTTC.

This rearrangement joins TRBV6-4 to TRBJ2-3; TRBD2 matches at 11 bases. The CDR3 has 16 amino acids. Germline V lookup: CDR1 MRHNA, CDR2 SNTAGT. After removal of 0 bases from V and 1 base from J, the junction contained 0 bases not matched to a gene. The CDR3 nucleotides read TGTGCCAGCAGTGACTCGACTAGCGGGGGCACAGATACGCAGTATTTT. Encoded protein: CASSDSTSGGTDTQYF.

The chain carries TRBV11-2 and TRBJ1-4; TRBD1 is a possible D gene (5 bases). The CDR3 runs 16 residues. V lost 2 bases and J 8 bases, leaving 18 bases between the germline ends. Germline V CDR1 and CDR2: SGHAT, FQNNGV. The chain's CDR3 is CASSLLGAGGREKLFF. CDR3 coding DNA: TGTGCCAGCAGCTTATTAGGGGCAGGAGGGAGGGAAAAACTGTTTTTT.

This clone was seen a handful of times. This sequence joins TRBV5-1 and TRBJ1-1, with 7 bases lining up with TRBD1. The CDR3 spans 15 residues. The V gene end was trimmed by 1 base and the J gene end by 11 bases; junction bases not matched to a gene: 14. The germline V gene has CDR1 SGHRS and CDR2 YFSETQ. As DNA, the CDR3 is TGCGCCAGCAGCTTGAATTCCAACAGGGGCGGGGGGGCTTTCTTT. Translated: CASSLNSNRGGGAFF.

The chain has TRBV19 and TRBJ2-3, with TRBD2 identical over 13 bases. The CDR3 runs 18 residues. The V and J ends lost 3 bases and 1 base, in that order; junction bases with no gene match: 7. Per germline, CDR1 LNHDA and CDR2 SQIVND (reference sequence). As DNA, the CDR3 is TGTGCCAGTAGTATTCTGACTAGCGGGGGGATAGGCACAGATACGCAGTATTTT. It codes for CASSILTSGGIGTDTQYF.

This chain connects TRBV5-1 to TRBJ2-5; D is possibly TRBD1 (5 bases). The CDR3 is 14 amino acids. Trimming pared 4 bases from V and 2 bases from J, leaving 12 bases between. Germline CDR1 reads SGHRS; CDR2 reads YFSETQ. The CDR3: CASSTQGEQETQYF. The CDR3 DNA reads TGCGCCAGCAGCACCCAGGGTGAGCAAGAGACCCAGTACTTC.

CDR3 bases: TGCGCCAGCAGCGCGGGGACTAGCTCTAGCACAGATACGCAGTATTTT. Translation: CASSAGTSSSTDTQYF. The rearrangement links TRBV5-1 to TRBJ2-3; TRBD2 matches at 9 bases. CDR1 SGHRS and CDR2 YFSETQ come from the germline V gene. The CDR3 has 16 amino acids. V was pared by 4 bases and J by 0 bases, with 6 bases of the junction left unmatched.

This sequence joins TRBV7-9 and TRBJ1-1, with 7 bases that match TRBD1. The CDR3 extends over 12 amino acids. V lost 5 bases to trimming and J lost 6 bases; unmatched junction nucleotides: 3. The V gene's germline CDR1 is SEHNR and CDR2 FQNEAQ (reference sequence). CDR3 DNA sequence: TGTGCCAGCAGCCCTACAGGGGCTGAAGCTTTCTTT. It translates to CASSPTGAEAFF.